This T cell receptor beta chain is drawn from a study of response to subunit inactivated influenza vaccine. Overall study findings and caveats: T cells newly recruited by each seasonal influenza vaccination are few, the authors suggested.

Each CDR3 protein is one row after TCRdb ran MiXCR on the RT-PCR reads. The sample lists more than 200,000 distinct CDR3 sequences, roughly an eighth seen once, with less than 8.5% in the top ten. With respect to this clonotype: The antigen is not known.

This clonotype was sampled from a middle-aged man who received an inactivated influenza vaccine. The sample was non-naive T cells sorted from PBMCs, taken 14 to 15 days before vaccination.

CDR3 sequence reads: CASSLVGGTSYEQYF. The CDR3 DNA sequence: TGTGCCAGCAGCTTAGTAGGTGGTACTTCCTACGAGCAGTACTTC. The rearrangement joins TRBV7-2 to TRBJ2-7; D not resolved. The CDR3 runs to 15 residues. Per germline, CDR1 SGHTA and CDR2 FQGNSA. V was clipped by 1 base and J by 1 base, with 11 bases between them. The full variable domain, completed using reference TRBV7-2 and TRBJ2-7, is GAGVSQSPSNKVTEKGKDVELRCDPISGHTALYWYRQSLGQGLEFLIYFQGNSAPDKSGLPSDRFSAERTGGSVSTLTIQRTQQEDSAVYLCASSLVGGTSYEQYFGPGTRLTVT.